This TCR beta chain appears in the sequencing data of a study of OX40 agonist ivuxolimab in advanced cancers. Study in general: At doses from 0.01 to 10 mg/kg, patients were given intravenous ivuxolimab every 2 weeks. General study results and limits: Among the lowest peripheral clonal expansion occurred in 0.1-3.0 mg/kg partial responders. There were, on average, more expanded clones in CD8+ T cells than in CD4+.

About this clone: The antigen is unknown.

Blood sampling took place at baseline, cycle 4 day 1, and cycle 7 day 1. The length of the CDR3 is 20 residues. Trimming at V came to 5 bases and at J to 0 bases, leaving 18 bases not matched to a gene. Germline V gives CDR1 LNHDA, CDR2 SQIVND (reference sequence). Some clones are missing from TCRdb's copy, which holds only in-frame ones; the method was immunoSEQ multiplex PCR. The data show 66,000 or so clones, over 60% seen once. The gene calls are TRBV19 and TRBJ1-1; 10 nucleotides align to TRBD1. The material was CD4+ or CD8+ T cells sorted from blood, obtained in a trial of the OX40 agonist ivuxolimab. This clonotype originated in an adult with an advanced solid tumor such as melanoma, head and neck, liver or kidney cancer. CDR3 in DNA: TGTGCCAGTAGTCAGGGGGCCCGGGACAGGGGATATATTTTGAACACTGAAGCTTTCTTT. This translates into CASSQGARDRGYILNTEAFF.